This record looks at one TCR beta chain sequence and its context. The data derive from a study of blood T cell repertoires in COVID-19. Study-wide background: Researchers got acute and convalescent COVID-19 samples from the United States, Italy and Spain. Sample material is recorded as cDNA or gDNA derived from T cells, B-cell-depleted T cells, or PBMCs.

This CDR3 contains 12 residues. Trimming removed 8 bases at V and 5 bases at J, with 15 bases between. CDR1 is SQVTM and CDR2 is ANQGSEA in the germline V gene. Patients from Seattle were sampled longitudinally, starting during active infection. Assay used: immunoSEQ multiplex PCR; TCRdb lists only in-frame clones, some missing. This sample has under 250,000 clones, with 86% found just once. The chain links TRBV29-1 to TRBJ1-1; a weak D match, TRBD1 (5 bases). This clonotype was obtained from a man in his fifties or sixties with COVID-19, enrolled during active disease. The sequenced material came from peripheral blood. DNA of the CDR3: TGCAGCACGGCAGGGTCTGGGACTGAAGCTTTCTTT. Translated: CSTAGSGTEAFF. Variable domain in full (rest from reference TRBV29-1 and TRBJ1-1): SAVISQKPSRDICQRGTSLTIQCQVDSQVTMMFWYRQQPGQSLTLIATANQGSEATYESGFVIDKFPISRPNLTFSTLTVSNMSPEDSSIYLCSTAGSGTEAFFGQGTRLTVV.